Below are 14 T cell receptor beta chains sequenced from a single sample in a study of blood T cell repertoires in COVID-19. Libraries were prepared by immunoSEQ multiplex PCR; TCRdb keeps only in-frame clonotypes and omits some of them. The profile shows about 260,000 clones, about 87% of them singletons. Sequencing was performed on peripheral blood. The receptors shown here come from a woman aged 40 to 50 with acute or convalescent COVID-19.

The chain has TRBV6-1 and TRBJ1-1, with a weak D call TRBD1 (6 bases). Trimming pared 2 bases from V and 5 bases from J, leaving 6 bases between. CDR1 MNHNS and CDR2 SASEGT come from the germline V gene. This CDR3 region has 12 residues. CDR3: CASSERGTEAFF. The DNA of the CDR3 is TGTGCCAGCAGTGAAAGGGGGACTGAAGCTTTCTTT.

The count of this clone is one. V is TRBV10-3 and J is TRBJ2-1; 8 positions agree with TRBD2. Per the germline V gene, CDR1 is ENHRY and CDR2 is SYGVKD. V trimming: 9 bases; J trimming: 8 bases; junction bases outside the gene matches: 15. The CDR3 extends over 15 amino acids. The CDR3 DNA reads as TGTGCCATTTCCCTCGGAGCGGGGGATGGTGATGAGCAGTTCTTC. It codes for CAISLGAGDGDEQFF.

The rearrangement joins TRBV6-5 to TRBJ2-7; 12 bases align to TRBD1. CDR3 length: 15 amino acids. With 8 bases clipped from V and 4 bases from J, the junction kept 9 bases outside the gene matches. From germline, CDR1 is MNHEY and CDR2 SVGAGI. CDR3 in DNA: TGTGCCAGCCAAGCCGGGACAGGGGGCGGTTACGAGCAGTACGTC. Encoded protein: CASQAGTGGGYEQYV.

The gene calls are TRBV7-9 and TRBJ1-6; D not resolved. The CDR3 is made up of 15 amino acids. V was shortened by 1 base and J by 5 bases, with 9 bases between the two germline ends. CDR1 is SEHNR and CDR2 is FQNEAQ in the germline V gene (reference sequence). The CDR3 loop is CASSLDGNHNSPLHF. The CDR3 DNA is TGTGCCAGCAGCTTAGACGGGAATCATAATTCACCCCTCCACTTT.

The chain carries TRBV18 and TRBJ1-1, with a weak D call TRBD1 (5 bases). Trimming pared 3 bases from V and 5 bases from J, leaving 16 bases between. This CDR3 has 15 amino acids. CDR1 and CDR2 from the germline V gene are KGHSH and LQKENI. The CDR3 sequence: CASSPVAGVRTEAFF. The CDR3 DNA reads as TGTGCCAGCTCACCTGTGGCGGGGGTTCGAACTGAAGCTTTCTTT.

This rearrangement joins TRBV24-1 to TRBJ2-1, with a possible D match to TRBD1 (6 bases). The CDR3 loop spans 14 amino acids. V gave up 0 bases and J gave up 9 bases, with 11 bases separating them. CDR1 KGHDR and CDR2 SFDVKD come from the germline V gene. The CDR3 nucleotides are TGTGCCACCAGTGATTTGCCAGGGGCGGGTGAGCAGTTCTTC. This translates into CATSDLPGAGEQFF.

This sequence joins TRBV2 and TRBJ2-2, with D unclear. The V end lost 2 bases, the J end lost 6 bases, and 7 bases lay between the germline ends. Germline CDR1 reads SNHLY; CDR2 reads FYNNEI. The CDR3 consists of 13 residues. In nucleotides, the CDR3 is TGTGCCAGCAGTGAACAGGTCCCCGGGGAGCTGTTTTTT. Amino acid sequence: CASSEQVPGELFF.

V gene TRBV7-3 combines with J gene TRBJ1-1; 8 bases are a match to TRBD1. Germline trimming cut 2 bases from V and 3 bases from J; bases unmatched to any gene: 2. Germline V CDR1 and CDR2: SGHTA, FQGTGA. CDR3 length: 14 residues. The CDR3 region has the DNA TGTGCCAGCAGCTTAGGGACAGGCTACACTGAAGCTTTCTTT. Amino acid sequence: CASSLGTGYTEAFF.

This clone has just one count. This sequence joins TRBV5-1 and TRBJ2-3, with a weak D call TRBD1 (6 bases). CDR1 is SGHRS and CDR2 is YFSETQ in the germline V gene. Trimming left V 3 bases short and J 3 bases short, with 11 bases between. The CDR3 loop spans 14 amino acids. CDR3 residues: CASSSLGATDTQYF. The CDR3 nucleotides read TGCGCCAGCAGCTCTTTGGGGGCAACAGATACGCAGTATTTT.

The chain is built from TRBV6-5 and TRBJ2-1, with 11 nucleotides matching TRBD2. This CDR3 spans 14 amino acids. Germline V gene data show CDR1 as MNHEY and CDR2 as SVGAGI. V shed 2 bases and J 8 bases; nucleotides not matched to a gene: 2. The DNA for the CDR3 is TGTGCCAGCAGTTACACTAGCGGGAGCCATGAGCAGTTCTTC. It yields the protein CASSYTSGSHEQFF.

CDR3 residues: CASSVVQGTPDTQYF. In nucleotides, the CDR3 is TGTGCCAGCAGCGTAGTCCAGGGCACCCCAGATACGCAGTATTTT. The chain couples TRBV9 to TRBJ2-3, with a tentative D call TRBD1 (5 bases). V was pared by 0 bases and J by 4 bases, with 12 bases between. The CDR3 is 15 amino acids. The V gene's germline CDR1 is SGDLS and CDR2 YYNGEE.

The chain uses TRBV4-1 and TRBJ1-2, with TRBD1 as a possible D gene (6 bases). This CDR3 is 17 amino acids long. V shed 4 bases and J shed 3 bases, with 21 bases lying between them. The germline V gene has CDR1 MGHRA and CDR2 YSYEKL. CDR3 in DNA: TGCGCCAGCAGCCTCTTAAGGGGCAGGGGAAAGGACTATGGCTACACCTTC. The encoded protein is CASSLLRGRGKDYGYTF.

In regard to this clone: Germline is not matched at one junction end, which may reflect a read error. V and J are TRBV12-5 and TRBJ1-1; 8 positions agree with TRBD1. Per germline, CDR1 LGHNT and CDR2 FRNRAP. The CDR3 is 14 residues long. The CDR3 DNA sequence: TGTGCTAGTGGTTTTCCCCTCGGACAGGGCCCGTCAAAGTGG. Translated, it gives CASGFPLGQGPSKW.

The chain combines TRBV3-1 (or the pseudogene TRBV3-2) with TRBJ1-2, with no clear D. CDR3 length equals 13 residues. V gave up 0 bases and J gave up 5 bases, with 7 bases separating them. From germline, CDR1 is LGHDT and CDR2 YNNKEL (reference sequence). For the CDR3, the DNA is TGTGCCAGCAGCCAAGAGAACCGGTATGGCTACACCTTC. Protein: CASSQENRYGYTF.